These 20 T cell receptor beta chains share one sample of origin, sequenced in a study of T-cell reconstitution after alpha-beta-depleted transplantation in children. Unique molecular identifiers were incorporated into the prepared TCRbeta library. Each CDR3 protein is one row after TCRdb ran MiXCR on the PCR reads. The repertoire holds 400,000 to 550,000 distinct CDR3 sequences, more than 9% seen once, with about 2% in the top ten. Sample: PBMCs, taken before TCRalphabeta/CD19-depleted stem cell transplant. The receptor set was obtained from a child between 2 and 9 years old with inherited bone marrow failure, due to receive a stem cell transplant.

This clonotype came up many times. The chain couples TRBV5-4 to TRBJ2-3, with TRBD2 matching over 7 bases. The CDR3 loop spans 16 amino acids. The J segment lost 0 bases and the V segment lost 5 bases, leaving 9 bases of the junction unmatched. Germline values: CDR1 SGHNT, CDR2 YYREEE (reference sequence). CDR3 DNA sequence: TGTGCCAGCAGGAACCTAGCGGAAACTAGCACAGATACGCAGTATTTT. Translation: CASRNLAETSTDTQYF.

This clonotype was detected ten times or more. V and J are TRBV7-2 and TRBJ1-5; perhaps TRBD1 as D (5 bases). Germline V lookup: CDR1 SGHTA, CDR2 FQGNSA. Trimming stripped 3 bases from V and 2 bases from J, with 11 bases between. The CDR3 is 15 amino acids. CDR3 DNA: TGTGCCAGCAGCTTGGGACTCGAGGGCAATCAGCCCCAGCATTTT. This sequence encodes CASSLGLEGNQPQHF.

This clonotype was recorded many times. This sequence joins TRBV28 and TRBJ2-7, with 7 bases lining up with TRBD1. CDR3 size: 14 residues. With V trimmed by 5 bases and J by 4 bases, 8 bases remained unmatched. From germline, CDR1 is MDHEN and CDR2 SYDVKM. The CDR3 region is CASSLGTDYYEQYF. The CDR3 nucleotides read TGTGCCAGCAGTCTAGGGACAGATTATTACGAGCAGTACTTC.

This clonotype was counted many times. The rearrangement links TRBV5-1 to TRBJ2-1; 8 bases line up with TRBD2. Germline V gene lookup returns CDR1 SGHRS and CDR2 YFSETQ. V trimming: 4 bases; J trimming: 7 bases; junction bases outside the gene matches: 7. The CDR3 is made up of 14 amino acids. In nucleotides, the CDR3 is TGCGCCAGCAGCGACGCGGGAGGAGCGAATGAGCAGTTCTTC. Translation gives CASSDAGGANEQFF.

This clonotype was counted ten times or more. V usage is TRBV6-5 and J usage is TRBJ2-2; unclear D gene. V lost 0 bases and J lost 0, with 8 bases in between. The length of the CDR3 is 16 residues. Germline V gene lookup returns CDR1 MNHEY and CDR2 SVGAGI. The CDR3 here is CASSYSPSSNTGELFF. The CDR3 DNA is TGTGCCAGCAGTTACTCCCCCAGCTCGAACACCGGGGAGCTGTTTTTT.

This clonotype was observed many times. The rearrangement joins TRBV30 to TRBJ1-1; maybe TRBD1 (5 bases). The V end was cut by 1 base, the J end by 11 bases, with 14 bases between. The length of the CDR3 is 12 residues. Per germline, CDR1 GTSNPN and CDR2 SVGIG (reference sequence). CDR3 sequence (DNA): TGTGCCTGGAGTGATCAGGGTGAGAGGGCTTTCTTT. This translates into CAWSDQGERAFF.

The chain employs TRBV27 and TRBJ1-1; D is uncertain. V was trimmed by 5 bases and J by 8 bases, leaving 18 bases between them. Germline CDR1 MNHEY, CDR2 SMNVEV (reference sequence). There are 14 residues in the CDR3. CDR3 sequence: CASSPGPAPLEAFF. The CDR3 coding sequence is TGTGCCAGCAGTCCCGGCCCTGCCCCACTCGAAGCTTTCTTT.

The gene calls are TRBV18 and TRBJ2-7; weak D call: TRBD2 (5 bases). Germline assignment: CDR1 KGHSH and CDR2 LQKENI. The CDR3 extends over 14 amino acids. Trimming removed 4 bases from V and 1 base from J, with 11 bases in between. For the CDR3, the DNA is TGTGCCAGCTCACTCAGACTACTTTCCTACGAGCAGTACTTC. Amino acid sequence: CASSLRLLSYEQYF. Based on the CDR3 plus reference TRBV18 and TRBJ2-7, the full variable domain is NAGVMQNPRHLVRRRGQEARLRCSPMKGHSHVYWYRQLPEEGLKFMVYLQKENIIDESGMPKERFSAEFPKEGPSILRIQQVVRGDSAAYFCASSLRLLSYEQYFGPGTRLTVT.

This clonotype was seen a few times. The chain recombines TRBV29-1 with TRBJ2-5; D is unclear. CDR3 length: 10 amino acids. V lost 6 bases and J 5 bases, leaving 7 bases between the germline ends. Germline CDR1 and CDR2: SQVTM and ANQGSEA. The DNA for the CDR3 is TGCAGCGTCCTAGTGGAGACCCAGTACTTC. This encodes CSVLVETQYF. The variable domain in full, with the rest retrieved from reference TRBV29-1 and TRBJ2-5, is SAVISQKPSRDICQRGTSLTIQCQVDSQVTMMFWYRQQPGQSLTLIATANQGSEATYESGFVIDKFPISRPNLTFSTLTVSNMSPEDSSIYLCSVLVETQYFGPGTRLLVL.

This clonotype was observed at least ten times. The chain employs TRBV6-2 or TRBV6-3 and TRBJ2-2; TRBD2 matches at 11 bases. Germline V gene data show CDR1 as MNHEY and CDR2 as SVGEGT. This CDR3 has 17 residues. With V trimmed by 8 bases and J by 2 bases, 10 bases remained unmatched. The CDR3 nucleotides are TGTGCCAGCTACTTCATAGCGGGAGGGCCCAACACCGGGGAGCTGTTTTTT. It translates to CASYFIAGGPNTGELFF.

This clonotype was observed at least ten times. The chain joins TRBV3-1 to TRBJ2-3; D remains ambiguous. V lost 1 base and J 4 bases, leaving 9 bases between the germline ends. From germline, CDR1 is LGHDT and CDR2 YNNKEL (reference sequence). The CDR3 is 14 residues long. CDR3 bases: TGTGCCAGCAGCCAAGGGCAGGAAGCAGATACGCAGTATTTT. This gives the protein CASSQGQEADTQYF.

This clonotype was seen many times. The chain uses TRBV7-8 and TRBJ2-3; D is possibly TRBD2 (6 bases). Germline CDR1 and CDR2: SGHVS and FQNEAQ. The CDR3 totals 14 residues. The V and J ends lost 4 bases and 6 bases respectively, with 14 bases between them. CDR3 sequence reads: CASSWTGTSDTQYF. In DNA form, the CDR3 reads TGTGCCAGCAGCTGGACGGGGACTTCGGATACGCAGTATTTT.

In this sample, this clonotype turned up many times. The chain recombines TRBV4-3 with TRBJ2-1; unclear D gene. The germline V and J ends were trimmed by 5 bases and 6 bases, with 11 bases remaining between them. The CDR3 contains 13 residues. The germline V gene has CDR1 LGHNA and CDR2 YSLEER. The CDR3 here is CASSYGLGNEQFF. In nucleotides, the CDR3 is TGCGCCAGCAGCTACGGGTTGGGCAATGAGCAGTTCTTC.

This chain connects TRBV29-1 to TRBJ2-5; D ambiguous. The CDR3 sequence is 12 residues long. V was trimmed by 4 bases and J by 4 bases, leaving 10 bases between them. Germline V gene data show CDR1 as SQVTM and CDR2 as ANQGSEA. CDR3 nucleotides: TGCAGCGTTGCTCCCTCATCAGAGACCCAGTACTTC. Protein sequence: CSVAPSSETQYF.

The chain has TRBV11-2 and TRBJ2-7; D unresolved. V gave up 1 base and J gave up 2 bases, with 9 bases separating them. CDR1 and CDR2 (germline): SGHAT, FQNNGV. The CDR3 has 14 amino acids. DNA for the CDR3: TGTGCCAGCAGCTTAGCTTCCACAGCCTACGAGCAGTACTTC. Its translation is CASSLASTAYEQYF. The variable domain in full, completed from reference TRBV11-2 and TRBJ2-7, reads EAGVAQSPRYKIIEKRQSVAFWCNPISGHATLYWYQQILGQGPKLLIQFQNNGVVDDSQLPKDRFSAERLKGVDSTLKIQPAKLEDSAVYLCASSLASTAYEQYFGPGTRLTVT.

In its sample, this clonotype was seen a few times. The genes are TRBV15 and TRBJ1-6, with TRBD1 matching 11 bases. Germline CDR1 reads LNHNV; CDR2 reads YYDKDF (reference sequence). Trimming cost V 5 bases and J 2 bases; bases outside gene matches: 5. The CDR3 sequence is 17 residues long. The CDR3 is CATSSRTGGAYNSPLHF. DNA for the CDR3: TGTGCCACCAGCTCGAGGACAGGGGGCGCCTATAATTCACCCCTCCACTTT.

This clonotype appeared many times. In DNA, the CDR3 is TGTGCCAGCAGCTTAGTTCCTAGCGGCAACGAGCAGTACTTC. Amino acids: CASSLVPSGNEQYF. The rearrangement links TRBV7-2 to TRBJ2-7; the match to TRBD2 covers 7 bases. Germline loops: CDR1 SGHTA, CDR2 FQGNSA. With V trimmed by 1 base and J by 5 bases, 5 bases remained unmatched. The CDR3 length is 14 residues.

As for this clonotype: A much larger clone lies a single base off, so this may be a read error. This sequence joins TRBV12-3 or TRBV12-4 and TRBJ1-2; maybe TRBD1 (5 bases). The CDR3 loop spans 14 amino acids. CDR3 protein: CASRLALGGYGYTF. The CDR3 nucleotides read TGTGCCAGCAGATTAGCGCTCGGGGGATATGGCTACACCTTC.

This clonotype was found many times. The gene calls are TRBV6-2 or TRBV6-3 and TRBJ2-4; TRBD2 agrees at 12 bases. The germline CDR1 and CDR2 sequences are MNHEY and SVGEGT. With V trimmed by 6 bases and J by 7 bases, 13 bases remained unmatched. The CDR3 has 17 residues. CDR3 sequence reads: CASSNYASTSGSNIQYF. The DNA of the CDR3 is TGTGCCAGCAGCAACTACGCGTCGACTAGCGGGAGTAACATTCAGTACTTC.

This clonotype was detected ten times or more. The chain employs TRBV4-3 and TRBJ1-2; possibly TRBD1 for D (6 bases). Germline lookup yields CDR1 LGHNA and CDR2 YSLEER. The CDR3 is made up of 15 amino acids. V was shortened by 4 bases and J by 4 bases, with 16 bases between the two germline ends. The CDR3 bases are TGCGCCAGCAGCCTGGACAGAAAAAGTTTCTATGGCTACACCTTC. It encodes CASSLDRKSFYGYTF.